This T cell receptor (beta chain) came from a study of CD8 T cells in ankylosing spondylitis. Whole-study results and caveats: Disease-linked clones proved CD8+ and comparatively uncommon in peripheral blood. Seemingly distinctive of ankylosing spondylitis blood was a TCR beta motif formed by eight highly homologous variants.

CDR3 length: 13 residues. With 3 bases removed from V and 5 bases from J, the gap between germline ends came to 12 bases. CDR1 and CDR2 from the germline V gene are SGHDT and YYEEEE. This clonotype was observed a handful of times. Its antigen is unidentified. TCRdb re-derived calls from the 5' RACE reads in MiXCR, one entry per CDR3 protein. Of a few hundred thousand distinct CDR3 sequences listed, around 18% are singletons. What was sequenced was blood, either unsorted or a sorted T cell fraction (not recorded which). The chain recombines TRBV5-6 with TRBJ2-7; tentative D call: TRBD1 (5 bases). The sequence was collected from a male donor with ankylosing spondylitis. The CDR3 region is CASSWEGENEQYF. CDR3 coding DNA: TGTGCCAGCAGCTGGGAAGGGGAAAACGAGCAGTACTTC.